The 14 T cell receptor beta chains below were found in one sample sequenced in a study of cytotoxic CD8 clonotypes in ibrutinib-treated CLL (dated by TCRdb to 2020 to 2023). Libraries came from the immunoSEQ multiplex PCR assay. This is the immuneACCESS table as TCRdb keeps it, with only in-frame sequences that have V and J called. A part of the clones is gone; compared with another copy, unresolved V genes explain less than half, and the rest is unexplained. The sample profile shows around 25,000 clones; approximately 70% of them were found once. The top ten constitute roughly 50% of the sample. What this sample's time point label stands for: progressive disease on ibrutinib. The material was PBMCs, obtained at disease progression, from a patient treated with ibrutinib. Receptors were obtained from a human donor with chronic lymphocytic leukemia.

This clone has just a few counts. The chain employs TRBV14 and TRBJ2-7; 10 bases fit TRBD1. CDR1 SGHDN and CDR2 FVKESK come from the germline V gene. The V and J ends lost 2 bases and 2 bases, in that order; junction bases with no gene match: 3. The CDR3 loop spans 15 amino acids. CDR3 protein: CASSQRDRGAYEQYF. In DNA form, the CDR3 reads TGTGCCAGCAGCCAACGGGACAGGGGAGCCTACGAGCAGTACTTC.

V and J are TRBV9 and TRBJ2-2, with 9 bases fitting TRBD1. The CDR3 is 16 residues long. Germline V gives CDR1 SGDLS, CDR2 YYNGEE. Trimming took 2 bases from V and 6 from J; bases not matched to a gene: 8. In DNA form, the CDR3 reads TGTGCCAGCAGCGTGTATGGGACAGGGTTGGCCGGGGAGCTGTTTTTT. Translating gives CASSVYGTGLAGELFF.

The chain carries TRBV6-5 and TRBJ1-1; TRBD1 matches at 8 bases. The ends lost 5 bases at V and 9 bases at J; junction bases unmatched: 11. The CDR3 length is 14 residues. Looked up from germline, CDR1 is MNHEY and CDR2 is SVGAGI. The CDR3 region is CASSPLDRDRQAFF. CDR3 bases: TGTGCCAGCAGTCCCCTGGACAGGGACCGCCAAGCTTTCTTT.

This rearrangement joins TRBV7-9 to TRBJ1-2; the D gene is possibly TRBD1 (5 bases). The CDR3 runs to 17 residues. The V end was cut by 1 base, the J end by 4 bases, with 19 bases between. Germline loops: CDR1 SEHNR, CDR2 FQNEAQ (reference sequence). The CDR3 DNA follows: TGTGCCAGCAGCTTAGAGGCAGGGTGGCTTTCAAGCTATGGCTACACCTTC. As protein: CASSLEAGWLSSYGYTF.

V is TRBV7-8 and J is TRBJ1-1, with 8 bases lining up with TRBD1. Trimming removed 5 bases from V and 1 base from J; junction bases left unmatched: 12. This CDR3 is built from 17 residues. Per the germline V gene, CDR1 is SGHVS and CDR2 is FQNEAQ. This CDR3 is CASSQGRPGQANTEAFF. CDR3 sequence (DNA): TGTGCCAGCAGCCAAGGACGTCCGGGACAGGCGAACACTGAAGCTTTCTTT.

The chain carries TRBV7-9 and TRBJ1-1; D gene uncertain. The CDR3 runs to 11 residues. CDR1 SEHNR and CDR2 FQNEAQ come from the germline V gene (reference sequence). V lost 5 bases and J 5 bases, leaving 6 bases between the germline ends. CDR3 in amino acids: CASSTHTEAFF. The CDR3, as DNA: TGTGCCAGCAGCACCCATACTGAAGCTTTCTTT.

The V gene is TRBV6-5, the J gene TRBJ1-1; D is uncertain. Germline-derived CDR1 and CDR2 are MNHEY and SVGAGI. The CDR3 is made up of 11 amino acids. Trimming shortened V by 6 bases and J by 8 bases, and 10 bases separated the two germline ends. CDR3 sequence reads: CASRLTEEAFF. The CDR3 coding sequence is TGTGCCAGCAGACTTACAGAAGAAGCTTTCTTT.

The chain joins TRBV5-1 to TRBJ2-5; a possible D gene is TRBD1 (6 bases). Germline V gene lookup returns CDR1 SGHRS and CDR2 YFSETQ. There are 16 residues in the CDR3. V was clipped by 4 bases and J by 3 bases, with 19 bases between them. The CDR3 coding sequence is TGCGCCAGCAGCCCGCAGGGGAACCCCCCAAAAGAGACCCAGTACTTC. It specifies CASSPQGNPPKETQYF.

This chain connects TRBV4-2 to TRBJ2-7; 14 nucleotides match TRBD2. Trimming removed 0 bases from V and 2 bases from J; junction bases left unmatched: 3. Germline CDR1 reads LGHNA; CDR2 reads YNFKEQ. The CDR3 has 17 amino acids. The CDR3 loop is CASSQDRLAGGAYEQYF. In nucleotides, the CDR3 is TGTGCCAGCAGCCAAGACCGACTAGCGGGGGGGGCCTACGAGCAGTACTTC.

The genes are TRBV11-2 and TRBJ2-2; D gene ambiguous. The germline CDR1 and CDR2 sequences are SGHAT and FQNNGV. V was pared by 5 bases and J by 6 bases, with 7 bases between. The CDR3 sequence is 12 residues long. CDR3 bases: TGTGCCAGCAGCGACAACCCCGGGGAGCTGTTTTTT. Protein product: CASSDNPGELFF.

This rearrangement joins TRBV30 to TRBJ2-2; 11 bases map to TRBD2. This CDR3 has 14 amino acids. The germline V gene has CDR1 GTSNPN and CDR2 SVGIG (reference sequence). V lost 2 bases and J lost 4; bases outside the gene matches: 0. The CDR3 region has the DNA TGTGCCTGGAGTCTAGCGGGGGGCACCGGGGAGCTGTTTTTT. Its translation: CAWSLAGGTGELFF. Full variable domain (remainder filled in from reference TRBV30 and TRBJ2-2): SQTIHQWPATLVQPVGSPLSLECTVEGTSNPNLYWYRQAAGRGLQLLFYSVGIGQISSEVPQNLSASRPQDRQFILSSKKLLLSDSGFYLCAWSLAGGTGELFFGEGSRLTVL.

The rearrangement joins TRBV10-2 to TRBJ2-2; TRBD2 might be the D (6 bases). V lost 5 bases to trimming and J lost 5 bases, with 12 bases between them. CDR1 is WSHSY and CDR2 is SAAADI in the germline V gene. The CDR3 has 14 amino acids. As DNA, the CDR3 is TGCGCCAGCAGTATAGCGGAATGGACCGGGGAGCTGTTTTTT. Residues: CASSIAEWTGELFF.

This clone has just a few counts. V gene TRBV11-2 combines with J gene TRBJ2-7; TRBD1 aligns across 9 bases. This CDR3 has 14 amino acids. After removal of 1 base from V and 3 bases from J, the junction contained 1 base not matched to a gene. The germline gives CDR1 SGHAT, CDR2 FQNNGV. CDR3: CASSLGTGVYEQYF. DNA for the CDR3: TGTGCCAGCAGCTTAGGGACAGGGGTCTACGAGCAGTACTTC.

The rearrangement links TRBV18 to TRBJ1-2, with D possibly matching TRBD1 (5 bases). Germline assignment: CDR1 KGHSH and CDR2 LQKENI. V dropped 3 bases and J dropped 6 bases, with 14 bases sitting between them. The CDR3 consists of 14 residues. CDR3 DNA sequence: TGTGCCAGCTCACCTTCGGGACTAGAGGATGGCTACACCTTC. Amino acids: CASSPSGLEDGYTF.